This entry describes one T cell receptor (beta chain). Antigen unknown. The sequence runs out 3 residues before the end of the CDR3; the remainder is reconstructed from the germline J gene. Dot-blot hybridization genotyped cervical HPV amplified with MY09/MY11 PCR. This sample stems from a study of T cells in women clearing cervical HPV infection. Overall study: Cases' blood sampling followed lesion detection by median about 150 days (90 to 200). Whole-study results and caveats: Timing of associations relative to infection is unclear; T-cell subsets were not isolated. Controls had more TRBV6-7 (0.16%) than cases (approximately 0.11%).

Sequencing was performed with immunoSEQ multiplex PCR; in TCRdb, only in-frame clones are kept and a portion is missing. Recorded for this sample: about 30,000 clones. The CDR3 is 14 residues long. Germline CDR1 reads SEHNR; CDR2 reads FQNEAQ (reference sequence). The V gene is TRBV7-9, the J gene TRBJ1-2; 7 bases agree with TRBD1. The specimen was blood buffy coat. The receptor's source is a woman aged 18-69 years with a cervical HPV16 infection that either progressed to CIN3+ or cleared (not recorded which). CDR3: CASSLGDRAYDYTF. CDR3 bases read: TGTGCCAGCAGCTTAGGAGACAGGGCGTACGAC.